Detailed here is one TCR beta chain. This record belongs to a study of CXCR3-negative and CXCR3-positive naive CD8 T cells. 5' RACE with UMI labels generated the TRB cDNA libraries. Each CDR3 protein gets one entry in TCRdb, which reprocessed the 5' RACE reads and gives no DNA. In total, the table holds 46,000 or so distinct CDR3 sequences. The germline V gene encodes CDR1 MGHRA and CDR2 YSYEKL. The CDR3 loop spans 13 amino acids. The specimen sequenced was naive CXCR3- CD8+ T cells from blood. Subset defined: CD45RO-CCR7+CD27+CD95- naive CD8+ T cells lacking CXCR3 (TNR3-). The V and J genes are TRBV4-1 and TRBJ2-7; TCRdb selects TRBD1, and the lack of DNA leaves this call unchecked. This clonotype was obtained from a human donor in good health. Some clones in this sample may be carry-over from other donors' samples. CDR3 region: CASSHGGIYEQYF.